The 11 T cell receptor beta chains presented below share a single source sample, sequenced in a study of cytomegalovirus exposure and HLA in healthy donors. The PCR had 60 Vbeta and 13 Jbeta primers. Sequencing was performed with immunoSEQ multiplex PCR; in TCRdb, only in-frame clones are kept and a portion is missing. The sample lists around 83,000 clones, around 80% occurring once. The sequenced sample consisted of PBMCs. Receptor source: a male donor in good health and CMV-seropositive.

The CDR3 DNA follows: TGTGCCAGCAGCGTGAGGGGACAGAGAAATGAAAAACTGTTTTTT. Its translation: CASSVRGQRNEKLFF. The V call is TRBV27, the J call TRBJ1-4, with TRBD1 matching 7 bases. V gave up 6 bases and J gave up 5 bases; unmatched junction bases: 9. The CDR3 spans 15 residues. The germline CDR1 and CDR2 sequences are MNHEY and SMNVEV (reference sequence).

The rearrangement joins TRBV29-1 to TRBJ1-5; TRBD1 is a possible D gene (5 bases). V lost 6 bases to trimming and J lost 1 base, with 10 bases between them. Per the germline V gene, CDR1 is SQVTM and CDR2 is ANQGSEA. The length of the CDR3 is 13 residues. DNA of the CDR3: TGCAGCGTGGGGGGGATGAGCAATCAGCCCCAGCATTTT. As protein: CSVGGMSNQPQHF.

This sequence joins TRBV28 and TRBJ1-2; perhaps TRBD1 as D (6 bases). Germline V gives CDR1 MDHEN, CDR2 SYDVKM. The V and J ends lost 5 bases and 4 bases respectively, with 14 bases between them. The length of the CDR3 is 14 residues. DNA of the CDR3: TGTGCCAGCAGTCAGGTGGACAGCAGCTATGGCTACACCTTC. Protein product: CASSQVDSSYGYTF.

This clone appeared a single time. J is TRBJ2-5 and V is TRBV4-2; TRBD2 might be the D (6 bases). CDR1 is LGHNA, CDR2 YNFKEQ, per germline. V was shortened by 0 bases and J by 4 bases, with 15 bases between the two germline ends. This CDR3 has 16 residues. The CDR3 DNA reads as TGTGCCAGCAGCCAAGAAGCGGCGGGACTCACAGAGACCCAGTACTTC. Amino acid sequence: CASSQEAAGLTETQYF.

CDR3 protein: CASSFLSGTGTYEQYF. The DNA for the CDR3 is TGTGCCAGCAGTTTCCTCTCCGGGACAGGGACCTACGAGCAGTACTTC. The chain recombines TRBV28 with TRBJ2-7; 9 bases match TRBD1. V was pared by 3 bases and J by 2 bases, with 8 bases of the junction left unmatched. The CDR3 has 16 residues. Germline loops: CDR1 MDHEN, CDR2 SYDVKM.

The chain carries TRBV5-6 and TRBJ2-7, with 10 positions matching TRBD1. CDR1 is SGHDT, CDR2 YYEEEE, per germline. Losses at the gene ends were 2 bases for V and 6 bases for J; bases not matched to a gene: 5. This CDR3 is built from 14 residues. As DNA, the CDR3 is TGTGCCAGCAGCTTCATGGACAGGGGGGGCGAGCAGTACTTC. Translating it yields CASSFMDRGGEQYF.

This clone has more than one count but fewer than ten. This rearrangement joins TRBV5-1 to TRBJ2-1, with 11 bases identical to TRBD1. The CDR3 sequence is 16 residues long. Per germline, CDR1 SGHRS and CDR2 YFSETQ. The ends lost 4 bases at V and 6 bases at J; junction bases unmatched: 9. The CDR3 DNA is TGCGCCAGCAGCCCCGGAAGAGGGACAGGGGGCAATGAGCAGTTCTTC. Encoded protein: CASSPGRGTGGNEQFF. The variable domain in full, with the rest retrieved from reference TRBV5-1 and TRBJ2-1, is KAGVTQTPRYLIKTRGQQVTLSCSPISGHRSVSWYQQTPGQGLQFLFEYFSETQRNKGNFPGRFSGRQFSNSRSEMNVSTLELGDSALYLCASSPGRGTGGNEQFFGPGTRLTVL.

About this clone: The sample carries other DNA sequences with the same CDR3. The chain couples TRBV6-5 to TRBJ1-1; D unresolved. V lost 6 bases to trimming and J lost 4 bases, with 6 bases between them. The germline CDR1 and CDR2 sequences are MNHEY and SVGAGI. This CDR3 region has 11 residues. The CDR3 protein is CASRRGTEAFF. The CDR3 DNA is TGTGCCAGCAGAAGAGGCACTGAAGCTTTCTTT.

The chain is built from TRBV18 and TRBJ2-1; 7 nucleotides agree with TRBD2. There are 16 residues in the CDR3. Trimming cost V 3 bases and J 6 bases; bases outside gene matches: 11. In germline, CDR1 is KGHSH, CDR2 LQKENI. CDR3 nucleotides: TGTGCCAGCTCACCTTCCACGAGCGGGATTCGCAATGAGCAGTTCTTC. Translated: CASSPSTSGIRNEQFF. Complete variable domain (other parts from reference TRBV18 and TRBJ2-1): NAGVMQNPRHLVRRRGQEARLRCSPMKGHSHVYWYRQLPEEGLKFMVYLQKENIIDESGMPKERFSAEFPKEGPSILRIQQVVRGDSAAYFCASSPSTSGIRNEQFFGPGTRLTVL.

This clone was picked up a small number of times. The gene calls are TRBV7-9 and TRBJ2-5; TRBD2 matches 11 bases. The V segment lost 2 bases and the J segment 5 bases; nucleotides outside the gene matches: 7. There are 16 residues in the CDR3. Germline CDR1 is SEHNR and CDR2 is FQNEAQ (reference sequence). The CDR3 sequence: CASSLRGLAVSETQYF. CDR3 sequence (DNA): TGTGCCAGCAGCTTAAGGGGACTAGCGGTTTCTGAGACCCAGTACTTC.

J is TRBJ1-2 and V is TRBV7-3; tentatively, D is TRBD1 (5 bases). The germline V gene encodes CDR1 SGHTA and CDR2 FQGTGA. Trimming took off 5 bases at V and 8 bases at J, with 15 bases between the two ends. The CDR3 extends over 13 amino acids. The CDR3 here is CASSPGAGQGYTF. The CDR3, as DNA: TGTGCCAGCAGCCCCGGGGCGGGGCAGGGCTACACCTTC.